The 25 T cell receptor beta chains below all came from one sample that was sequenced in a study of blood T cell repertoires in COVID-19. Clones were read by immunoSEQ multiplex PCR, and TCRdb kept only the in-frame ones, dropping some. The sample records about 240,000 clones, about 86% being singletons. Sequences were obtained from peripheral blood. The origin of the receptors is a man aged 55 to 69 with acute or convalescent COVID-19.

The V and J genes are TRBV10-3 and TRBJ2-7; 9 bases map to TRBD1. CDR3 size: 15 residues. Germline V gives CDR1 ENHRY, CDR2 SYGVKD. With 10 bases clipped from V and 0 bases from J, the junction kept 10 bases outside the gene matches. CDR3 in DNA: TGTGCCACCAACACCGGGACAGGGATCTCCTACGAGCAGTACTTC. Residues: CATNTGTGISYEQYF.

This clone was recorded only once. V is TRBV5-1 and J is TRBJ1-6; D possibly corresponds to TRBD1 (5 bases). Germline CDR1 SGHRS, CDR2 YFSETQ. V lost 2 bases and J lost 10, with 13 bases in between. This CDR3 contains 14 residues. This chain's CDR3 is CASSFGREDSPLHF. The CDR3 nucleotides read TGCGCCAGCAGCTTCGGCAGGGAAGACTCACCCCTCCACTTT.

This clone was seen a single time. The V call is TRBV29-1, the J call TRBJ1-2, with a weak D call TRBD1 (5 bases). Trimming pared 6 bases from V and 7 bases from J, leaving 15 bases between. Germline lookup yields CDR1 SQVTM and CDR2 ANQGSEA. The CDR3 sequence is 12 residues long. The chain's CDR3 is CSVSEGAGGYTF. Written as DNA, the CDR3 is TGCAGCGTGTCGGAAGGGGCCGGTGGCTACACCTTC.

The chain uses TRBV5-5 and TRBJ2-5; a weak D match, TRBD2 (6 bases). The CDR3 is 15 amino acids. Germline assignment: CDR1 SGHKS and CDR2 YYEKEE (reference sequence). Trimming removed 0 bases from V and 5 bases from J, with 14 bases in between. The CDR3, as DNA: TGTGCCAGCAGCTTGGTTTTGGGGGGATTCGAGACCCAGTACTTC. Translated, it gives CASSLVLGGFETQYF.

The chain has TRBV30 and TRBJ2-5, with a tentative D call TRBD1 (6 bases). Trimming removed 0 bases at V and 1 base at J, with 12 bases between. Germline CDR1 and CDR2: GTSNPN and SVGIG (reference sequence). The CDR3 has 15 residues. The chain's CDR3 is CAWSVQGQFQETQYF. CDR3 nucleotides: TGTGCCTGGAGTGTACAAGGACAGTTCCAAGAGACCCAGTACTTC.

A word on this clone: One end of the junction does not line up with germline, which may come from a read error. This chain joins TRBV6-2 or TRBV6-3 and TRBJ1-2; D ambiguous. Germline V gene data show CDR1 as MNHEY and CDR2 as SVGEGT. CDR3 length: 10 amino acids. DNA of the CDR3: TGTGCCAGCAGCAATAGAATATTATACTTC. Protein product: CASSNRILYF.

J is TRBJ1-2 and V is TRBV28, with no clear D. Germline loops: CDR1 MDHEN, CDR2 SYDVKM. Trimming stripped 3 bases from V and 7 bases from J, with 18 bases between. CDR3 length: 15 residues. CDR3 sequence: CASSLSRGRGSGYTF. The CDR3, as DNA: TGTGCCAGCAGTTTGTCCCGAGGTCGGGGATCTGGCTACACCTTC.

V gene TRBV6-5 combines with J gene TRBJ2-5, with D tentatively TRBD2 (6 bases). Germline V gene lookup returns CDR1 MNHEY and CDR2 SVGAGI. This CDR3 spans 14 amino acids. V dropped 6 bases and J dropped 5 bases, with 16 bases sitting between them. CDR3 in amino acids: CASSTVDRGETQYF. The CDR3 nucleotides read TGTGCCAGCAGCACTGTCGACCGGGGGGAGACCCAGTACTTC.

V is TRBV6-1 and J is TRBJ1-2; 7 nucleotides line up with TRBD1. V shed 6 bases, J shed 0 bases, and the junction held 10 bases outside the gene matches. The CDR3 totals 16 residues. CDR1 is MNHNS and CDR2 is SASEGT in the germline V gene. The DNA of the CDR3 is TGTGCCAGCAGGGAAACCGGGACAGCCACTAACTATGGCTACACCTTC. Translated: CASRETGTATNYGYTF.

The chain combines TRBV28 with TRBJ2-4; TRBD1 might be the D (6 bases). CDR3 length: 19 residues. Trimming took 1 base from V and 3 from J, leaving 22 bases between them. CDR1 is MDHEN and CDR2 is SYDVKM in the germline V gene. CDR3: CASSLLNLSRDIYKNIQYF. CDR3 nucleotides: TGTGCCAGCAGTTTATTGAATCTAAGCCGGGACATCTACAAAAACATTCAGTACTTC.

This chain uses TRBV6-2 or TRBV6-3 with TRBJ2-7; D is possibly TRBD1 (5 bases). The V end lost 4 bases, the J end lost 6 bases, and 22 bases lay between the germline ends. CDR3 length equals 16 residues. Germline assignment: CDR1 MNHEY and CDR2 SVGEGT. CDR3 coding DNA: TGTGCCAGCAGTTCTACTTCCCAGGGTTCCCATCCCGAGCAGTACTTC. Protein: CASSSTSQGSHPEQYF.

This clone was found a few times. CDR3 DNA: TGTGCCAGCAGCCTGGGACAAGGCGAAGCTTTCTTT. Its translation: CASSLGQGEAFF. The chain has TRBV7-2 and TRBJ1-1, with D perhaps matching TRBD1 (6 bases). Germline V gives CDR1 SGHTA, CDR2 FQGNSA. Trimming cost V 5 bases and J 8 bases, with 12 bases left between them. This CDR3 has 12 amino acids.

This clone was observed a few times. The chain carries TRBV5-1 and TRBJ1-2, with 7 bases that match TRBD1. This CDR3 is 14 amino acids long. Per germline, CDR1 SGHRS and CDR2 YFSETQ. J was trimmed by 7 bases and V by 0 bases; bases with no gene match: 6. The DNA of the CDR3 is TGCGCCAGCAGCTTGGTTGAGACAGGGAGTGGCTACACCTTC. Amino acids: CASSLVETGSGYTF.

The V gene is TRBV5-1, the J gene TRBJ2-7; TRBD2 is a possible D gene (5 bases). This CDR3 spans 14 amino acids. CDR1 SGHRS and CDR2 YFSETQ come from the germline V gene. Trimming removed 0 bases at V and 1 base at J, with 8 bases between. CDR3 sequence: CASSLEGLSYEQYF. In nucleotides, the CDR3 is TGCGCCAGCAGCTTGGAAGGACTTTCCTACGAGCAGTACTTC. Using reference TRBV5-1 and TRBJ2-7 for the parts outside the CDR3, the full variable domain is KAGVTQTPRYLIKTRGQQVTLSCSPISGHRSVSWYQQTPGQGLQFLFEYFSETQRNKGNFPGRFSGRQFSNSRSEMNVSTLELGDSALYLCASSLEGLSYEQYFGPGTRLTVT.

This rearrangement joins TRBV24-1 to TRBJ2-5, with 8 bases aligning to TRBD1. Germline trimming cut 3 bases from V and 1 base from J; bases unmatched to any gene: 9. Germline CDR1 and CDR2: KGHDR and SFDVKD. The CDR3 runs 17 residues. CDR3 coding DNA: TGTGCCACCAGTGATCCGATCACAGGGGGAGGCCAAGAGACCCAGTACTTC. Its translation is CATSDPITGGGQETQYF.

V and J are TRBV30 and TRBJ1-1, with TRBD1 matching 7 bases. The CDR3 sequence is 14 residues long. The V gene's germline CDR1 is GTSNPN and CDR2 SVGIG (reference sequence). V lost 3 bases and J lost 2; bases outside the gene matches: 6. In DNA, the CDR3 is TGTGCCTGGAGAGGGGGCAGGCGAAACACTGAAGCTTTCTTT. Encoded protein: CAWRGGRRNTEAFF.

The V and J genes are TRBV28 and TRBJ2-1; D possibly corresponds to TRBD2 (7 bases). V was trimmed by 6 bases and J by 9 bases, leaving 18 bases between them. The length of the CDR3 is 14 residues. CDR1 and CDR2 from the germline V gene are MDHEN and SYDVKM. The CDR3 protein is CASRGGAGDTEQFF. CDR3 bases: TGTGCCAGCAGAGGGGGGGCGGGAGATACTGAGCAGTTCTTC. Variable domain in full (rest from reference TRBV28 and TRBJ2-1): DVKVTQSSRYLVKRTGEKVFLECVQDMDHENMFWYRQDPGLGLRLIYFSYDVKMKEKGDIPEGYSVSREKKERFSLILESASTNQTSMYLCASRGGAGDTEQFFGPGTRLTVL.

CDR3 nucleotide sequence: TGTGCCAGCAGCTTGCGGCAGGGTGTAGTGAACACTGAAGCTTTCTTT. Amino acids: CASSLRQGVVNTEAFF. The rearrangement joins TRBV5-6 to TRBJ1-1; D possibly corresponds to TRBD1 (5 bases). The CDR3 runs to 16 residues. Germline-derived CDR1 and CDR2 are SGHDT and YYEEEE. V gave up 1 base and J gave up 0 bases, with 13 bases separating them.

The sample holds a few counts of this clone. The CDR3 sequence: CASSPLPGLAGVGYEQYF. The DNA of the CDR3 is TGTGCCAGCAGTCCACTACCGGGACTAGCGGGAGTTGGGTACGAGCAGTACTTC. This chain joins TRBV28 and TRBJ2-7; 14 bases line up with TRBD2. Germline V gives CDR1 MDHEN, CDR2 SYDVKM. CDR3 length equals 18 residues. V was pared by 5 bases and J by 4 bases, with 13 bases of the junction left unmatched. The variable domain in full, completed from reference TRBV28 and TRBJ2-7, reads DVKVTQSSRYLVKRTGEKVFLECVQDMDHENMFWYRQDPGLGLRLIYFSYDVKMKEKGDIPEGYSVSREKKERFSLILESASTNQTSMYLCASSPLPGLAGVGYEQYFGPGTRLTVT.

The chain employs TRBV25-1 and TRBJ2-2; D perhaps matches TRBD1 (5 bases). The V end lost 6 bases, the J end lost 5 bases, and 10 bases lay between the germline ends. The CDR3 contains 13 residues. Germline lookup yields CDR1 MGHDK and CDR2 SYGVNS. Here the CDR3 reads CASSRPGTGELFF. The CDR3 DNA follows: TGTGCCAGCAGCCGTCCAGGGACCGGGGAGCTGTTTTTT.

The genes are TRBV4-3 and TRBJ2-1, with D perhaps matching TRBD2 (5 bases). Per germline, CDR1 LGHNA and CDR2 YSLEER. V lost 3 bases, J lost 6 bases, and 18 bases lay in between. This CDR3 is 16 amino acids long. The CDR3 spells CASSQRADRSGNEQFF. The CDR3 DNA reads TGCGCCAGCAGCCAGAGAGCGGACCGGTCTGGCAATGAGCAGTTCTTC.

This clone was detected only once. This chain connects TRBV10-3 to TRBJ2-1, with D perhaps TRBD2 (6 bases). Looked up from germline, CDR1 is ENHRY and CDR2 is SYGVKD. Trimming stripped 3 bases from V and 0 bases from J, with 9 bases between. The CDR3 covers 15 residues. In DNA, the CDR3 is TGTGCCATCAGTGACCCCGGGAGCTCCTACAATGAGCAGTTCTTC. Translation: CAISDPGSSYNEQFF.

The chain carries TRBV19 and TRBJ2-2; D unclear. Germline-derived CDR1 and CDR2 are LNHDA and SQIVND (reference sequence). The CDR3 totals 15 residues. The V end was cut by 4 bases, the J end by 1 base, with 10 bases between. CDR3 in amino acids: CASSRQAQNTGELFF. CDR3 coding DNA: TGTGCCAGTAGTAGGCAGGCACAGAACACCGGGGAGCTGTTTTTT.

The chain has TRBV6-2 or TRBV6-3 and TRBJ2-3; D possibly corresponds to TRBD2 (6 bases). Trimming took off 5 bases at V and 1 base at J, with 13 bases between the two ends. Germline CDR1 and CDR2: MNHEY and SVGEGT. There are 15 residues in the CDR3. This CDR3 reads CASSTPSARTDTQYF. CDR3 sequence (DNA): TGTGCCAGCAGTACCCCTAGCGCCCGCACAGATACGCAGTATTTT.

The CDR3 nucleotides are TGTGCCAGCACCGAGGACAGGAGGATCTCTGGAAACACCATATATTTT. Its protein product is CASTEDRRISGNTIYF. This chain joins TRBV11-3 and TRBJ1-3; 7 positions match TRBD1. Germline values: CDR1 SGHNT, CDR2 YENEEA. The trim removed 7 bases at V and 0 bases at J, leaving 9 bases unmatched. This CDR3 region has 16 residues.